This passage covers 7 T cell receptor beta chains from one sample sequenced in a study of T cell responses to AZD1222 COVID-19 vaccine. Measured with immunoSEQ multiplex PCR; TCRdb has only the in-frame clones, and not every one. This sample has 98,000 or so clones, with 80% to 90% found just once. The source was peripheral blood, collected on day 0 of AZD1222 vaccination. These receptors all come from an adult in good health.

V usage is TRBV5-4 and J usage is TRBJ2-7; possibly TRBD1 or TRBD2 for D (6 bases each). CDR3 size: 15 residues. Per the germline V gene, CDR1 is SGHNT and CDR2 is YYREEE (reference sequence). Between the trimmed V and J ends, which lost 0 bases and 1 base, there was a span of 11 bases. The CDR3 protein is CASSLEQGLSYEQYF. The DNA for the CDR3 is TGTGCCAGCAGCTTGGAACAGGGACTTTCCTACGAGCAGTACTTC.

The chain joins TRBV6-6 to TRBJ2-7; 7 bases agree with TRBD2. The CDR3 loop spans 13 amino acids. V trimming: 8 bases; J trimming: 4 bases; junction bases outside the gene matches: 8. CDR1 is MNHNY, CDR2 SVGAGI, per germline (reference sequence). DNA for the CDR3: TGTGCCAGCGCCCCTAGCGGTTCGTACGAGCAGTACTTC. This sequence encodes CASAPSGSYEQYF.

The chain carries TRBV7-2 and TRBJ2-2; TRBD1 matches 8 bases. The CDR3 has 16 residues. Trimming cost V 7 bases and J 7 bases; bases outside gene matches: 14. Looked up from germline, CDR1 is SGHTA and CDR2 is FQGNSA. Written as DNA, the CDR3 is TGTGCCAGCACCTTCGCCCGGACAGGGAGATACGGGGAGCTGTTTTTT. It is translated as CASTFARTGRYGELFF.

The chain recombines TRBV10-2 with TRBJ1-2; 10 bases line up with TRBD1. CDR3 length equals 14 residues. Germline CDR1 reads WSHSY; CDR2 reads SAAADI. V lost 8 bases and J lost 4; bases outside the gene matches: 7. CDR3 in amino acids: CASGGTGVGYGYTF. The CDR3 DNA is TGCGCCAGCGGCGGGACAGGGGTTGGCTATGGCTACACCTTC.

This clone was counted once. The rearrangement joins TRBV19 to TRBJ1-5; 8 nucleotides align to TRBD1. This CDR3 spans 19 amino acids. With 0 bases clipped from V and 2 bases from J, the junction kept 12 bases outside the gene matches. Looked up from germline, CDR1 is LNHDA and CDR2 is SQIVND (reference sequence). CDR3 nucleotides: TGTGCCAGTAGTATAGATCACCAGGGGGCGCGTAAGGGCAATCAGCCCCAGCATTTT. Protein product: CASSIDHQGARKGNQPQHF.

The genes are TRBV5-1 and TRBJ2-1; 13 bases are shared with TRBD2. Germline V gene data show CDR1 as SGHRS and CDR2 as YFSETQ. The CDR3 is 16 residues long. The V segment lost 3 bases and the J segment 2 bases; nucleotides outside the gene matches: 2. The CDR3 loop reads CASSWTSGGTYNEQFF. CDR3 sequence (DNA): TGCGCCAGCAGCTGGACTAGCGGGGGTACCTACAATGAGCAGTTCTTC.

The chain is built from TRBV6-6 and TRBJ1-2; no definite D call. Per germline, CDR1 MNHNY and CDR2 SVGAGI (reference sequence). The length of the CDR3 is 14 residues. V was pared by 3 bases and J by 3 bases, with 11 bases between. The CDR3 loop is CASSYKGAHYGYTF. DNA of the CDR3: TGTGCCAGCAGTTATAAGGGCGCACACTATGGCTACACCTTC.